The rows below give T cell receptor beta chains drawn from one sample of a study of blood T cell repertoires in COVID-19. Libraries were prepared by immunoSEQ multiplex PCR; TCRdb keeps only in-frame clonotypes and omits some of them. This table holds approximately 250,000 clones, 70% to 90% found once. The sequenced material came from peripheral blood. Receptors originate from a man in his 60s who had recovered from COVID-19. CDR3s include the opening cysteine and the closing phenylalanine or tryptophan. A D gene is named only where the DNA matches it firmly. Not every row has a clone size; where given, it reads once, few, many or a size class.

TRBD2	NA	TRBV19	TRBJ2-3	CASSAPAGAADTQYF	TGTGCCAGTAGTGCTCCAGCGGGGGCAGCAGATACGCAGTATTTT
NA	NA	TRBV29-1	TRBJ1-3	CSVEDSTWGVSGNTIYF	TGCAGCGTTGAAGATTCAACTTGGGGGGTCTCTGGAAACACCATATATTTT
TRBD1	NA	TRBV19	TRBJ2-7	CASSSWGQGARDEQYF	TGTGCCAGTAGTTCTTGGGGACAGGGGGCGCGGGACGAGCAGTACTTC
NA	NA	TRBV7-2	TRBJ2-7	CASSPDKGAYEQYF	TGTGCCAGCAGCCCAGACAAGGGGGCCTACGAGCAGTACTTC
TRBD1	few	TRBV15	TRBJ2-1	CATSRAGTGQLRFF	TGTGCCACCAGCAGGGCCGGGACAGGGCAACTCCGGTTCTTC
NA	NA	TRBV6-5	TRBJ1-4	CASSYARNEKLFF	TGTGCCAGCAGTTACGCGAGGAATGAAAAACTGTTTTTT
TRBD2	NA	TRBV2	TRBJ2-1	CASSDSGSSYNEQFF	TGTGCCAGCAGCGATAGCGGGAGCTCCTACAATGAGCAGTTCTTC
NA	once	TRBV5-5	TRBJ1-4	CASSSVPANEKLFF	TGTGCCAGCAGCTCGGTACCGGCTAATGAAAAACTGTTTTTT
TRBD1	NA	TRBV18	TRBJ2-5	CASTTGGAETQYF	TGTGCCAGCACAACAGGGGGCGCAGAGACCCAGTACTTC
NA	NA	TRBV19	TRBJ2-1	CASSIRRGTNNEQFF	TGTGCCAGTAGTATTAGGCGGGGTACAAACAATGAGCAGTTCTTC
TRBD2	NA	TRBV6-5	TRBJ2-5	CASSHTSGGEETQYF	TGTGCCAGCAGCCATACCTCGGGGGGGGAAGAGACCCAGTACTTC
NA	NA	TRBV28	TRBJ1-3	CASSGEGLFSGNTIYF	TGTGCCAGCAGTGGGGAGGGTCTTTTCTCTGGAAACACCATATATTTT
NA	NA	TRBV28	TRBJ2-1	CASSTGLTEQFF	TGTGCCAGCAGTACAGGGTTGACTGAGCAGTTCTTC
NA	NA	TRBV7-6	TRBJ2-2	CASSLARGSGTGELFF	TGTGCCAGCAGCTTAGCGAGAGGTAGCGGCACCGGGGAGCTGTTTTTT
NA	NA	TRBV7-8	TRBJ1-5	CASSLAGRTNSNQPQHF	TGTGCCAGCAGCTTAGCAGGGAGGACTAATAGCAATCAGCCCCAGCATTTT
TRBD1	NA	TRBV11-2	TRBJ2-5	CASSRGQLQETQYF	TGTGCCAGCAGCCGGGGACAGCTCCAAGAGACCCAGTACTTC
NA	NA	TRBV11-1	TRBJ2-2	CASSLARRGAANTGELFF	TGTGCCAGCAGCTTAGCCCGGAGGGGCGCCGCGAACACCGGGGAGCTGTTTTTT
TRBD1	few	TRBV5-1	TRBJ2-2	CASSRAGGTGELFF	TGCGCCAGCAGCAGGGCAGGGGGCACCGGGGAGCTGTTTTTT
TRBD2	NA	TRBV7-2	TRBJ2-5	CANSSRAGGRQETQYF	TGTGCCAACAGCTCCCGAGCGGGGGGGAGGCAAGAGACCCAGTACTTC
TRBD1	NA	TRBV4-2	TRBJ1-1	CASRQTDRRNTEAFF	TGTGCCAGCAGGCAAACGGACAGGAGGAACACTGAAGCTTTCTTT
TRBD1	NA	TRBV7-9	TRBJ2-7	CASSPTGFYEQYF	TGTGCCAGCAGCCCGACAGGGTTCTACGAGCAGTACTTC
TRBD1	NA	TRBV6-6	TRBJ1-1	CASRTGERFTEAFF	TGTGCCAGCCGGACAGGGGAGAGGTTCACTGAAGCTTTCTTT
TRBD1	NA	TRBV19	TRBJ2-4	CASSNRGQLNIQYF	TGTGCCAGTAGTAACCGGGGACAGCTGAACATTCAGTACTTC
NA	few	TRBV7-9	TRBJ2-3	CASVPDSLTDTQYF	TGTGCCAGCGTACCGGACTCCCTCACAGATACGCAGTATTTT
NA	NA	TRBV6-6	TRBJ1-6	CASNARGVDSPLHF	TGTGCCAGCAACGCGCGGGGGGTCGATTCACCCCTCCACTTT
NA	once	TRBV18	TRBJ1-4	CASYQGSNEKLFF	TGTGCCAGCTACCAGGGATCTAATGAAAAACTGTTTTTT
NA	NA	TRBV5-1	TRBJ1-5	CASSLVAGPNQPQHF	TGCGCCAGCAGCTTGGTAGCAGGGCCCAATCAGCCCCAGCATTTT
NA	NA	TRBV5-6	TRBJ1-2	CASSFQVQVGYTF	TGTGCCAGCAGCTTTCAGGTCCAGGTCGGCTACACCTTC
NA	NA	TRBV7-9	TRBJ2-7	CASSLVPDEQYF	TGTGCCAGCAGCTTAGTCCCGGACGAGCAGTACTTC
TRBD2	NA	TRBV19	TRBJ2-2	CASSTSGGAAGELFF	TGTGCCAGTAGTACTAGCGGGGGGGCCGCCGGGGAGCTGTTTTTT
TRBD1	NA	TRBV27	TRBJ2-2	CASSPRQGAPANTGELFF	TGTGCCAGCAGTCCCCGACAGGGGGCCCCCGCGAACACCGGGGAGCTGTTTTTT
NA	NA	TRBV7-9	TRBJ2-7	CASSLATASRREQYF	TGTGCCAGCAGCTTAGCGACAGCCAGTCGTCGCGAGCAGTACTTC
TRBD1	NA	TRBV14	TRBJ2-5	CASSLTGTGGETQYF	TGTGCCAGCAGTCTCACCGGGACAGGTGGGGAGACCCAGTACTTC
TRBD1	NA	TRBV6-6	TRBJ2-5	CASSKGQGIQETQYF	TGTGCCAGCAGTAAGGGACAGGGGATTCAAGAGACCCAGTACTTC
NA	NA	TRBV5-1	TRBJ2-1	CASAMRDSSNEQFF	TGCGCCAGTGCTATGAGGGACTCAAGCAATGAGCAGTTCTTC
NA	NA	TRBV3-1/TRBV3-2	TRBJ2-3	CASSQSGLGTDTQYF	TGTGCCAGCAGCCAATCAGGGTTGGGCACAGATACGCAGTATTTT
NA	NA	TRBV3-1/TRBV3-2	TRBJ2-1	CASSQDHNRRNTRSYNEQFF	TGTGCCAGCAGCCAAGATCATAACAGAAGGAACACCCGCTCCTACAATGAGCAGTTCTTC
TRBD1	NA	TRBV5-1	TRBJ2-3	CASSSTGADTQYF	TGCGCCAGCAGCAGTACAGGGGCAGATACGCAGTATTTT
TRBD1	NA	TRBV6-2/TRBV6-3	TRBJ1-5	CASSYPTGSQPQHF	TGTGCCAGCAGTTACCCGACAGGGTCACAGCCCCAGCATTTT
NA	NA	TRBV27	TRBJ2-1	CASSLRGSSYNEQFF	TGTGCCAGCAGTTTAAGGGGAAGCTCCTACAATGAGCAGTTCTTC
NA	NA	TRBV6-2/TRBV6-3	TRBJ2-7	CASSYGAGRYEQYF	TGTGCCAGCAGTTACGGGGCAGGTCGATACGAGCAGTACTTC
TRBD2	NA	TRBV6-6	TRBJ2-7	CASSSIGGRAVEQYF	TGTGCCAGCAGTTCGATCGGCGGGAGGGCGGTCGAGCAGTACTTC
TRBD1	NA	TRBV4-1	TRBJ2-5	CASSHPGQGGETQYF	TGCGCCAGCAGCCACCCGGGACAGGGTGGAGAGACCCAGTACTTC
NA	NA	TRBV5-1	TRBJ1-2	CASSFSGGVEVGYTF	TGCGCCAGCAGCTTTAGCGGAGGGGTGGAGGTTGGCTACACCTTC
NA	NA	TRBV7-3	TRBJ2-5	CASSPPFEETQYF	TGTGCCAGCAGCCCACCGTTTGAGGAGACCCAGTACTTC
NA	NA	TRBV5-1	TRBJ2-7	CASNMDSRYEQYF	TGCGCCAGCAACATGGACTCAAGATACGAGCAGTACTTC
NA	NA	TRBV6-5	TRBJ2-1	CASSYQRPPNEQFF	TGTGCCAGCAGTTACCAGCGTCCGCCAAATGAGCAGTTCTTC
TRBD2	NA	TRBV9	TRBJ2-6	CASSVGGGLGANVLTF	TGTGCCAGCAGCGTAGGCGGGGGGCTGGGGGCCAACGTCCTGACTTTC
TRBD2	NA	TRBV15	TRBJ2-2	CATSLGLAGAGELFF	TGTGCCACCAGCTTGGGACTAGCGGGAGCCGGGGAGCTGTTTTTT